These 18 T cell receptor beta chains were sequenced from one sample in a study of Ad26.COV2.S vaccination and SARS-CoV-2 variants. Clones were sequenced by immunoSEQ multiplex PCR, and TCRdb holds only the in-frame ones, with some missing. The data hold about 390,000 clones, with more than 85% observed a single time. Treatment reported: about 20 received Ad26.COV2.S at low or high dose, single or two shots; several received placebo; per-sample allocation not given. Following the first vaccine or placebo injection, samples were taken on day 63. Source: peripheral blood, taken in a trial of Ad26.COV2.S vaccine versus placebo. The origin of the receptors is a person aged 18-60 years who received the Ad26.COV2.S COVID-19 vaccine or a placebo.

V usage is TRBV3-1 (or the pseudogene TRBV3-2) and J usage is TRBJ1-2; 9 bases are a match to TRBD1. The CDR3 length is 13 residues. The V gene end was trimmed by 4 bases and the J gene end by 6 bases; junction bases not matched to a gene: 3. Germline V CDR1 and CDR2: LGHDT, YNNKEL (reference sequence). CDR3 sequence: CASSRDRVHGYTF. CDR3 nucleotide sequence: TGTGCCAGCAGCCGGGACAGGGTCCATGGCTACACCTTC.

The chain is built from TRBV4-1 and TRBJ2-5; D unclear. The CDR3 covers 13 residues. V was clipped by 2 bases and J by 5 bases, with 9 bases between them. Per the germline V gene, CDR1 is MGHRA and CDR2 is YSYEKL. In nucleotides, the CDR3 is TGCGCCAGCAGCCAAAGACTTGGCGAGACCCAGTACTTC. Encoded protein: CASSQRLGETQYF.

The chain uses TRBV19 and TRBJ1-1; D gene ambiguous. V gave up 3 bases and J gave up 6 bases, with 17 bases separating them. The CDR3 loop spans 15 amino acids. Germline V gene lookup returns CDR1 LNHDA and CDR2 SQIVND (reference sequence). The CDR3 protein is CASSMWTVRGSEAFF. DNA for the CDR3: TGTGCCAGTAGTATGTGGACCGTTAGAGGTTCTGAAGCTTTCTTT. The variable domain in full, completed from reference TRBV19 and TRBJ1-1, reads DGGITQSPKYLFRKEGQNVTLSCEQNLNHDAMYWYRQDPGQGLRLIYYSQIVNDFQKGDIAEGYSVSREKKESFPLTVTSAQKNPTAFYLCASSMWTVRGSEAFFGQGTRLTVV.

This chain connects TRBV7-9 to TRBJ2-1; 8 bases align to TRBD2. The germline CDR1 and CDR2 sequences are SEHNR and FQNEAQ (reference sequence). This CDR3 region has 14 residues. The J segment lost 10 bases and the V segment lost 2 bases, leaving 7 bases of the junction unmatched. The CDR3 DNA reads as TGTGCCAGCAGCTTAATTCGGGCGGGGGGCGAGCAGTTCTTC. This gives the protein CASSLIRAGGEQFF.

This clone was recorded once. V is TRBV11-2 and J is TRBJ2-1, with D perhaps TRBD1 or TRBD2 (5 bases each). From germline, CDR1 is SGHAT and CDR2 FQNNGV. Between the trimmed V and J ends, which lost 7 bases and 2 bases, there was a span of 15 bases. The CDR3 length is 15 residues. The CDR3 region is CASIPWRGAYNEQFF. The DNA for the CDR3 is TGTGCCAGCATCCCATGGCGAGGGGCCTACAATGAGCAGTTCTTC.

The V gene is TRBV6-2 or TRBV6-3, the J gene TRBJ1-2; D perhaps matches TRBD1 (6 bases). CDR1 MNHEY and CDR2 SVGEGT come from the germline V gene. Trimming cost V 2 bases and J 8 bases, with 12 bases left between them. This CDR3 contains 13 residues. The CDR3 coding sequence is TGTGCCAGCAGTTACCTCCGGGGGCGAGGCTACACCTTC. Translating gives CASSYLRGRGYTF.

The gene calls are TRBV4-3 and TRBJ2-1; 10 nucleotides line up with TRBD1. There are 16 residues in the CDR3. Germline V gene data show CDR1 as LGHNA and CDR2 as YSLEER. Losses at the gene ends were 4 bases for V and 6 bases for J; bases not matched to a gene: 9. In nucleotides, the CDR3 is TGCGCCAGCAGCCTATCGTACGGGACAGGGGTCAATGAGCAGTTCTTC. This translates into CASSLSYGTGVNEQFF.

This clone was counted a single time. CDR3 sequence reads: CASSIEESVSSTNEQFF. CDR3 in DNA: TGTGCCAGTAGTATAGAGGAGAGCGTCTCGTCTACTAATGAGCAGTTCTTC. The chain has TRBV19 and TRBJ2-1; D gene ambiguous. The CDR3 runs 17 residues. Germline CDR1 and CDR2: LNHDA and SQIVND (reference sequence). V was clipped by 0 bases and J by 7 bases, with 19 bases between them.

This clone was observed a single time. The chain couples TRBV5-1 to TRBJ1-3; D uncertain. V was pared by 0 bases and J by 0 bases, with 10 bases between. This CDR3 spans 16 amino acids. CDR1 is SGHRS and CDR2 is YFSETQ in the germline V gene. CDR3 sequence (DNA): TGCGCCAGCAGCTTGGCCGGGTCCGGCTCTGGAAACACCATATATTTT. Encoded protein: CASSLAGSGSGNTIYF.

The chain employs TRBV14 and TRBJ1-2; D ambiguous. CDR1 and CDR2 from the germline V gene are SGHDN and FVKESK. V was shortened by 1 base and J by 5 bases, with 8 bases between the two germline ends. This CDR3 comprises 13 residues. CDR3 protein: CASSQASIYGYTF. The CDR3 bases are TGTGCCAGCAGCCAAGCCAGTATTTATGGCTACACCTTC.

The genes are TRBV18 and TRBJ1-1, with D perhaps TRBD1 (6 bases). V shed 6 bases and J shed 1 base, with 15 bases lying between them. The CDR3 has 15 amino acids. CDR1 and CDR2 from the germline V gene are KGHSH and LQKENI. The chain's CDR3 is CASSFAGHENTEAFF. The CDR3 nucleotides read TGTGCCAGCTCTTTCGCGGGACACGAGAACACTGAAGCTTTCTTT. Full variable domain (outside the CDR3, taken from reference TRBV18 and TRBJ1-1): NAGVMQNPRHLVRRRGQEARLRCSPMKGHSHVYWYRQLPEEGLKFMVYLQKENIIDESGMPKERFSAEFPKEGPSILRIQQVVRGDSAAYFCASSFAGHENTEAFFGQGTRLTVV.

The V call is TRBV13, the J call TRBJ1-4, with 8 nucleotides matching TRBD1. Germline CDR1 and CDR2: PRHDT and FYEKMQ (reference sequence). The ends lost 4 bases at V and 5 bases at J; junction bases unmatched: 3. CDR3 length equals 14 residues. The CDR3 protein is CASSSRQGNEKLFF. As DNA, the CDR3 is TGTGCCAGCAGCTCCCGACAGGGGAATGAAAAACTGTTTTTT.

CDR3 nucleotides: TGTGCCAGCAGTGAAGCTTGGACAGCTGGCTACACCTTC. Protein: CASSEAWTAGYTF. The chain combines TRBV6-1 with TRBJ1-2, with TRBD1 as a possible D gene (6 bases). V lost 0 bases, J lost 7 bases, and 9 bases lay in between. This CDR3 comprises 13 residues. CDR1 MNHNS and CDR2 SASEGT come from the germline V gene.

Comment on this clone: This specimen includes other DNA sequences encoding the same CDR3. The chain joins TRBV18 to TRBJ2-2; no clear D. The CDR3 sequence is 13 residues long. Trimming shortened V by 1 base and J by 2 bases, and 2 bases separated the two germline ends. The V gene's germline CDR1 is KGHSH and CDR2 LQKENI. The CDR3 nucleotides are TGTGCCAGCTCACCACGCAACACCGGGGAGCTGTTTTTT. Translating it yields CASSPRNTGELFF.

The CDR3 spells CASSGYTGELFF. CDR3 nucleotide sequence: TGTGCCAGTAGCGGGTACACCGGGGAGCTGTTTTTT. The chain recombines TRBV5-5 with TRBJ2-2, with 7 bases that match TRBD2. Germline assignment: CDR1 SGHKS and CDR2 YYEKEE (reference sequence). V was pared by 8 bases and J by 3 bases, with 1 base of the junction left unmatched. The CDR3 is 12 amino acids.

This sequence joins TRBV10-3 and TRBJ1-5; D unclear. The CDR3 runs to 18 residues. V was shortened by 0 bases and J by 3 bases, with 18 bases between the two germline ends. The germline gives CDR1 ENHRY, CDR2 SYGVKD. As DNA, the CDR3 is TGTGCCATCAGTGAGTCGTGGTCCATTCCAAGGGACAATCAGCCCCAGCATTTT. This gives the protein CAISESWSIPRDNQPQHF.

The chain links TRBV5-1 to TRBJ1-1, with a weak D call TRBD1 (5 bases). The V gene lost 6 bases and the J gene lost 0 bases, with 15 bases spanning the gap. The CDR3 consists of 15 residues. Germline assignment: CDR1 SGHRS and CDR2 YFSETQ. CDR3 coding DNA: TGCGCCAGCACACGAGATAAGACAGTGAACACTGAAGCTTTCTTT. This gives the protein CASTRDKTVNTEAFF.

The CDR3 nucleotides read TGCAGCGTTGAAGAAGGGACAGTCGAGCAGTACTTC. It translates to CSVEEGTVEQYF. The V call is TRBV29-1, the J call TRBJ2-7; 7 bases align to TRBD1. V trimming: 0 bases; J trimming: 6 bases; junction bases outside the gene matches: 2. The CDR3 loop spans 12 amino acids. In germline, CDR1 is SQVTM, CDR2 ANQGSEA.